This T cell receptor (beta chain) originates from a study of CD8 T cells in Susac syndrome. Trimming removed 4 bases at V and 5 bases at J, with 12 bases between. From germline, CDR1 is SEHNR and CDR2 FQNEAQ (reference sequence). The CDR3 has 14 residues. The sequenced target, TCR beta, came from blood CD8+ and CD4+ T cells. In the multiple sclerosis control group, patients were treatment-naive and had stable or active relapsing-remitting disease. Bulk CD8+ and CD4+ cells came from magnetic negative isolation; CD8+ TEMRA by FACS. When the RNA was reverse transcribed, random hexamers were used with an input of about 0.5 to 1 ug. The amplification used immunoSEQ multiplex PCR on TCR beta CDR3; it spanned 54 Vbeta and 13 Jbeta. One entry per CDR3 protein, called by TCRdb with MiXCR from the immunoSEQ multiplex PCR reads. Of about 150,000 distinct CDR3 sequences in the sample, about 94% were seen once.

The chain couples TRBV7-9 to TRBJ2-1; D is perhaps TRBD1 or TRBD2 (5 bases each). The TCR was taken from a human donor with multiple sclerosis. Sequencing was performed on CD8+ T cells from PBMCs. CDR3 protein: CASSSRGTNNEQFF. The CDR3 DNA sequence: TGTGCCAGCAGCTCCAGAGGGACGAACAATGAGCAGTTCTTC.